These 19 T cell receptor beta chains were all obtained from the same sample, sequenced in a study of cytomegalovirus exposure and HLA in healthy donors listed by TCRdb under 2017. The library was produced with the immunoSEQ multiplex PCR assay. The multiplex PCR relied on a mix of 60 forward primers for TCR Vbeta segments and 13 reverse primers for TCR Jbeta segments. What TCRdb holds here is the immuneACCESS table cut down to in-frame rearrangements. Part of the clones is not present; checked against another copy, under half of the missing clones reflect an unresolved V gene, and the others are unexplained. Present in this sample are 150,000 to 200,000 clones, around 84% of which were seen just once. 1.5% to 2% of the sample is in the top ten clones. The sample comprised PBMCs. These receptors originate from a woman aged 18-30 years in good health and CMV-seronegative.

The chain couples TRBV19 to TRBJ2-3; 8 bases match TRBD2. CDR3 size: 15 residues. The germline V gene encodes CDR1 LNHDA and CDR2 SQIVND (reference sequence). The V gene end was trimmed by 1 base and the J gene end by 4 bases; junction bases not matched to a gene: 4. This chain's CDR3 is CASSIGAGDSDTQYF. DNA for the CDR3: TGTGCCAGTAGTATAGGAGCGGGGGACTCAGATACGCAGTATTTT.

The J gene is TRBJ2-2, the V gene TRBV12-5; D possibly corresponds to TRBD2 (6 bases). This CDR3 contains 17 residues. Trimming stripped 2 bases from V and 7 bases from J, with 20 bases between. Germline V CDR1 and CDR2: LGHNT, FRNRAP. The CDR3 DNA follows: TGTGCTAGTGGTTTGCTCCCCGGTCTAGGAGGGAACGGGGAGCTGTTTTTT. Protein product: CASGLLPGLGGNGELFF.

The V call is TRBV5-1, the J call TRBJ2-7, with 8 bases that match TRBD1. CDR1 and CDR2 (germline): SGHRS, YFSETQ. Trimming cost V 6 bases and J 3 bases; bases outside gene matches: 11. The CDR3 covers 15 residues. The CDR3 DNA reads TGCGCCAGCACCTGGGGGACAGGATCCTTCTACGAGCAGTACTTC. Its protein product is CASTWGTGSFYEQYF.

The chain is built from TRBV7-6 and TRBJ1-6, with D maybe TRBD1 (6 bases). Trimming shortened V by 5 bases and J by 4 bases, and 12 bases separated the two germline ends. The germline V gene encodes CDR1 SGHVS and CDR2 FNYEAQ. This CDR3 spans 15 amino acids. Here the CDR3 DNA reads TGTGCCAGCAGCCGCGCACAGGGTTATAATTCACCCCTCCACTTT. It translates to CASSRAQGYNSPLHF. The variable domain in full, completed from reference TRBV7-6 and TRBJ1-6, reads GAGVSQSPRYKVTKRGQDVALRCDPISGHVSLYWYRQALGQGPEFLTYFNYEAQQDKSGLPNDRFSAERPEGSISTLTIQRTEQRDSAMYRCASSRAQGYNSPLHFGNGTRLTVT.

The chain carries TRBV11-3 and TRBJ2-1, with 8 bases that match TRBD2. This CDR3 contains 16 residues. The V gene end was trimmed by 1 base and the J gene end by 7 bases; junction bases not matched to a gene: 9. Germline values: CDR1 SGHNT, CDR2 YENEEA. In nucleotides, the CDR3 is TGTGCCAGCAGCTTAGCCCCTGGAGCGGGAGTGAATGAGCAGTTCTTC. This gives the protein CASSLAPGAGVNEQFF.

This sequence joins TRBV6-5 and TRBJ2-7; TRBD1 agrees at 9 bases. Germline CDR1 reads MNHEY; CDR2 reads SVGAGI. This CDR3 spans 14 amino acids. Germline trimming cut 2 bases from V and 5 bases from J; bases unmatched to any gene: 4. The CDR3 protein is CASSYTGQGNEQYF. CDR3 bases: TGTGCCAGCAGTTACACGGGACAGGGAAACGAGCAGTACTTC.

The chain combines TRBV11-2 with TRBJ2-1; 10 bases are shared with TRBD1. CDR3 size: 15 residues. The ends lost 2 bases at V and 10 bases at J; junction bases unmatched: 8. The V gene's germline CDR1 is SGHAT and CDR2 FQNNGV. The CDR3 protein is CASSLRQGAAHEQFF. For the CDR3, the DNA is TGTGCCAGCAGCTTACGACAGGGGGCCGCCCACGAGCAGTTCTTC.

As regards this clone: A junction end diverges from the germline sequence, so it may reflect a read error. The J gene is TRBJ2-7, the V gene TRBV11-2; D remains ambiguous. Germline V CDR1 and CDR2: SGHAT, FQNNGV. This CDR3 is 8 amino acids long. This CDR3 is CASSFSDF. The CDR3 coding sequence is TGTGCCAGCAGCTTTTCTGACTTC.

This rearrangement joins TRBV6-5 to TRBJ1-1; D is ambiguous. The CDR3 extends over 15 amino acids. Deletions cut 4 bases from V and 1 base from J, with 13 bases between. Germline CDR1 reads MNHEY; CDR2 reads SVGAGI. The chain's CDR3 is CASSSALPRNTEAFF. CDR3 in DNA: TGTGCCAGCAGTTCCGCACTCCCTCGGAACACTGAAGCTTTCTTT.

This clone showed up just a few times. The chain uses TRBV7-9 and TRBJ1-1, with 9 bases aligning to TRBD1. There are 17 residues in the CDR3. J was trimmed by 3 bases and V by 5 bases; bases with no gene match: 13. The germline V gene has CDR1 SEHNR and CDR2 FQNEAQ (reference sequence). The CDR3 loop is CASSAHRGRRWDTEAFF. CDR3 in DNA: TGTGCCAGCAGCGCCCACAGGGGGCGCCGTTGGGACACTGAAGCTTTCTTT.

This chain connects TRBV30 to TRBJ1-6, with D possibly being TRBD1 (5 bases). Germline V lookup: CDR1 GTSNPN, CDR2 SVGIG (reference sequence). CDR3 size: 13 residues. V was cut by 0 bases and J by 10 bases, with 10 bases left in between. The CDR3 nucleotides are TGTGCCTGGAGTGTGGGGCCAACCTCACCCCTCCACTTT. Translating it yields CAWSVGPTSPLHF.

Concerning this clone itself: The junction differs from germline at one of its ends, possibly a read error. V and J are TRBV6-5 and TRBJ2-7, with TRBD2 matching 9 bases. Germline assignment: CDR1 MNHEY and CDR2 SVGAGI. The CDR3 has 16 amino acids. CDR3 sequence (DNA): TGTGCCAGCAGTTACTCCGGCGGGAGGGTCTCCTACGAGCAGTCCTTC. This translates into CASSYSGGRVSYEQSF.

The genes are TRBV29-1 and TRBJ1-1; 8 bases align to TRBD1. The CDR3 runs to 13 residues. Germline CDR1 SQVTM, CDR2 ANQGSEA. J lost 1 base, V lost 5 bases, and 3 bases had no gene match. The CDR3 coding sequence is TGCAGCGTTCGGACAGGGTGGAACACTGAAGCTTTCTTT. It encodes CSVRTGWNTEAFF.

The J gene is TRBJ2-7, the V gene TRBV6-5; a possible D gene is TRBD1 (6 bases). This CDR3 has 15 residues. V dropped 0 bases and J dropped 2 bases, with 11 bases sitting between them. The V gene's germline CDR1 is MNHEY and CDR2 SVGAGI. CDR3 nucleotides: TGTGCCAGCAGTTACTCGGCAGGGGCAGCCTACGAGCAGTACTTC. Translated: CASSYSAGAAYEQYF.

The CDR3 region is CASRQAPSNKEPLHF. CDR3 nucleotides: TGTGCCAGCCGACAGGCCCCCTCGAATAAAGAACCCCTCCACTTT. The rearrangement links TRBV19 to TRBJ1-6, with a tentative D call TRBD1 (6 bases). The ends were cut back, 9 bases at V and 12 bases at J, with 24 bases in the middle. CDR3 length equals 15 residues. Per the germline V gene, CDR1 is LNHDA and CDR2 is SQIVND (reference sequence).

The V call is TRBV2, the J call TRBJ1-5; 8 bases line up with TRBD1. The CDR3 contains 15 residues. CDR1 SNHLY and CDR2 FYNNEI come from the germline V gene. J gave up 7 bases and V 3 bases, and 8 bases lay outside the gene matches. DNA of the CDR3: TGTGCCAGCAGTGATGACCAGGGGGCAGGACAGCCCCAGCATTTT. This sequence encodes CASSDDQGAGQPQHF.

The rearrangement joins TRBV4-1 to TRBJ2-7; TRBD1 agrees at 7 bases. There are 15 residues in the CDR3. Germline V gene sequence: CDR1 MGHRA, CDR2 YSYEKL. After removal of 1 base from V and 1 base from J, the junction contained 4 bases not matched to a gene. The CDR3 region has the DNA TGCGCCAGCAGCCAAGGAGGGGGCAGTTCCTACGAGCAGTACTTC. Amino acids: CASSQGGGSSYEQYF.

V is TRBV29-1 and J is TRBJ2-1; weak D call: TRBD1 (5 bases). CDR1 and CDR2 (germline): SQVTM, ANQGSEA. This CDR3 is 14 amino acids long. Trimming removed 0 bases at V and 4 bases at J, with 10 bases between. In DNA form, the CDR3 reads TGCAGCGTTGAAGACCAGGGCCCATACAATGAGCAGTTCTTC. Translation gives CSVEDQGPYNEQFF.

This rearrangement joins TRBV29-1 to TRBJ1-1; D is unresolved. The CDR3 has 12 amino acids. The germline V gene has CDR1 SQVTM and CDR2 ANQGSEA. The V gene lost 1 base and the J gene lost 5 bases, with 8 bases spanning the gap. In DNA form, the CDR3 reads TGCAGCGTTGAAGGGGGAGTGACTGAAGCTTTCTTT. Protein sequence: CSVEGGVTEAFF.